This record concerns one TCR beta chain sequence. V lost 3 bases, J lost 10 bases, and 11 bases stayed unmatched. The CDR3 loop spans 14 amino acids. The germline CDR1 and CDR2 sequences are KGHSH and LQKENI. Some clones are missing from TCRdb's copy, which holds only in-frame ones; the method was immunoSEQ multiplex PCR. Of 97,000 or so clones detected, more than 75% appear once; the ten largest clones hold 9.8%. This sample is part of a study of blood T cell repertoires in COVID-19. Study-wide background: Material from acute and convalescent COVID-19 was sourced from the United States, Italy and Spain.

Sequenced: peripheral blood. This sequence was found in a man aged 55-75 years with active or convalescent COVID-19. The rearrangement joins TRBV18 to TRBJ1-1, with 7 bases lining up with TRBD1. CDR3 sequence: CASSPGTAGFGAFF. The CDR3 DNA reads TGTGCCAGCTCACCGGGGACAGCCGGCTTTGGAGCTTTCTTT.